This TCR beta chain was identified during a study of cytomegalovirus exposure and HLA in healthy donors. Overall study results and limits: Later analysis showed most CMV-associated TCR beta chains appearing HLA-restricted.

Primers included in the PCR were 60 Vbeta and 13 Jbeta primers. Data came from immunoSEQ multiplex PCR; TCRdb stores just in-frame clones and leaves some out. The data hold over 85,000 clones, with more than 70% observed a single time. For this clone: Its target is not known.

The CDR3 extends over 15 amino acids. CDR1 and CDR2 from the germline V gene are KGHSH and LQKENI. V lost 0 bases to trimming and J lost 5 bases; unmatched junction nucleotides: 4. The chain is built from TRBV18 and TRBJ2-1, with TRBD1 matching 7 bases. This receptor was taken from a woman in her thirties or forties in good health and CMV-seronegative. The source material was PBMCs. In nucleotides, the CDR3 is TGTGCCAGCTCACCACCCTCGACAGGGAACAATGAGCAGTTCTTC. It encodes CASSPPSTGNNEQFF.